This T cell receptor (beta chain) was obtained from a study of blood T cell repertoires in COVID-19. The CDR3 has 14 amino acids. Per germline, CDR1 SGHVS and CDR2 FQNEAQ. The J segment lost 2 bases and the V segment lost 4 bases, leaving 4 bases of the junction unmatched. Enrolled during active infection, Seattle patients were then followed longitudinally. Some clones are missing from TCRdb's copy, which holds only in-frame ones; the method was immunoSEQ multiplex PCR. The sample lists about 140,000 clones, roughly 84% occurring once. The chain combines TRBV7-8 with TRBJ1-2, with TRBD1 matching 7 bases. The sequencing sample was made of peripheral blood. This clonotype was sampled from a man aged 25-40 years with COVID-19, enrolled during active disease. CDR3 residues: CASSYGTVNYGYTF. CDR3 in DNA: TGTGCCAGCAGCTATGGGACAGTCAACTATGGCTACACCTTC.